Presented here are 19 T cell receptor beta chains from one specimen sequenced in a study of blood T cell repertoires in COVID-19. TCRdb's table, derived via immunoSEQ multiplex PCR, lists solely in-frame clones and lacks some. The repertoire holds 100,000 to 150,000 clones, with roughly four fifths as singletons. The source material was PBMCs or T cells enriched from blood (not recorded which). Receptors were obtained from a man aged 35-49 years with acute COVID-19.

This chain connects TRBV7-2 to TRBJ2-3; maybe TRBD1 (5 bases). The V end was cut by 0 bases, the J end by 4 bases, with 11 bases between. CDR1 and CDR2 (germline): SGHTA, FQGNSA. The CDR3 has 15 residues. DNA for the CDR3: TGTGCCAGCAGCTTAGCCGGCCAGGGTTCAGATACGCAGTATTTT. This gives the protein CASSLAGQGSDTQYF. The variable domain in full, completed from reference TRBV7-2 and TRBJ2-3, reads GAGVSQSPSNKVTEKGKDVELRCDPISGHTALYWYRQSLGQGLEFLIYFQGNSAPDKSGLPSDRFSAERTGGSVSTLTIQRTQQEDSAVYLCASSLAGQGSDTQYFGPGTRLTVL.

The chain recombines TRBV25-1 with TRBJ2-6; D is uncertain. V shed 3 bases and J shed 0 bases, with 9 bases lying between them. Germline assignment: CDR1 MGHDK and CDR2 SYGVNS. The CDR3 totals 16 residues. Written as DNA, the CDR3 is TGTGCCAGCAGTGATGTTCTGAGCTCTGGGGCCAACGTCCTGACTTTC. Its translation: CASSDVLSSGANVLTF.

The V call is TRBV3-1 (or the pseudogene TRBV3-2), the J call TRBJ1-2, with no clear D. CDR1 and CDR2 (germline): LGHDT, YNNKEL (reference sequence). The CDR3 loop spans 17 amino acids. Trimming left V 1 base short and J 1 base short, with 16 bases between. Here the CDR3 reads CASSQGEGGDLNYGYTF. In DNA, the CDR3 is TGTGCCAGCAGCCAAGGGGAGGGAGGAGACCTTAACTATGGCTACACCTTC.

The chain recombines TRBV10-1 with TRBJ2-1; 16 bases agree with TRBD2. The germline V gene encodes CDR1 WNHNN and CDR2 SYGVQD (reference sequence). V gave up 4 bases and J gave up 1 base; unmatched junction bases: 7. CDR3 length: 19 amino acids. The CDR3 sequence: CASSVAGTSGGGSYNEQFF. In DNA form, the CDR3 reads TGCGCCAGCAGTGTCGCCGGGACTAGCGGGGGGGGGTCCTACAATGAGCAGTTCTTC.

This chain links TRBV7-3 with TRBJ2-1, with D maybe TRBD1 (5 bases). Trimming removed 0 bases at V and 4 bases at J, with 7 bases between. This CDR3 region has 14 residues. Germline V CDR1 and CDR2: SGHTA, FQGTGA. The CDR3 sequence is CASSLTRQYNEQFF. CDR3 sequence (DNA): TGTGCCAGCAGCTTAACACGACAGTACAATGAGCAGTTCTTC.

Regarding this clone: The same CDR3 can be traced to other DNA sequences in this sample. The V and J genes are TRBV6-5 and TRBJ1-2, with 7 bases lining up with TRBD1. CDR3 length: 12 residues. Germline V gene lookup returns CDR1 MNHEY and CDR2 SVGAGI. The V and J ends lost 3 bases and 6 bases, in that order; junction bases with no gene match: 1. The CDR3: CASSYTGDGYTF. Here the CDR3 DNA reads TGTGCCAGCAGTTATACAGGGGATGGCTACACCTTC.

The chain is built from TRBV6-5 and TRBJ2-5, with 10 bases aligning to TRBD1. V trimming: 8 bases; J trimming: 5 bases; junction bases outside the gene matches: 11. The CDR3 runs to 15 residues. Germline V lookup: CDR1 MNHEY, CDR2 SVGAGI. CDR3 bases: TGTGCCAGCCTTGCCGACAGGGGGCGGGTTGAGACCCAGTACTTC. Amino acids: CASLADRGRVETQYF.

The chain is built from TRBV19 and TRBJ1-5, with D possibly matching TRBD1 (6 bases). CDR1 is LNHDA and CDR2 is SQIVND in the germline V gene (reference sequence). V lost 8 bases to trimming and J lost 3 bases, with 20 bases between them. There are 16 residues in the CDR3. CDR3 sequence reads: CASRRGGEWNNQPQHF. DNA of the CDR3: TGTGCCAGTCGGAGAGGGGGGGAATGGAACAATCAGCCCCAGCATTTT.

This rearrangement joins TRBV18 to TRBJ2-7; 8 bases align to TRBD2. The CDR3 spans 14 residues. In germline, CDR1 is KGHSH, CDR2 LQKENI. With V trimmed by 3 bases and J by 5 bases, 6 bases remained unmatched. CDR3 sequence reads: CASSPSGGAHEQYF. CDR3 bases: TGTGCCAGCTCACCTTCGGGAGGGGCTCACGAGCAGTACTTC.

The V and J genes are TRBV9 and TRBJ1-4; D is unresolved. V was trimmed by 3 bases and J by 6 bases, leaving 15 bases between them. The CDR3 sequence is 15 residues long. Germline CDR1 reads SGDLS; CDR2 reads YYNGEE. Written as DNA, the CDR3 is TGTGCCAGCAGCGCGGGCTCCGACGGGGATGAAAAACTGTTTTTT. Translated, it gives CASSAGSDGDEKLFF. The full variable domain, with the rest looked up from reference TRBV9 and TRBJ1-4, is DSGVTQTPKHLITATGQRVTLRCSPRSGDLSVYWYQQSLDQGLQFLIQYYNGEERAKGNILERFSAQQFPDLHSELNLSSLELGDSALYFCASSAGSDGDEKLFFGSGTQLSVL.

In nucleotides, the CDR3 is TGCGCCAGCAGCCCGGGGGCAGGGGGCAGCCCCTACGAGCAGTACTTC. Translation gives CASSPGAGGSPYEQYF. J is TRBJ2-7 and V is TRBV5-1; 8 nucleotides align to TRBD1. Germline CDR1 is SGHRS and CDR2 is YFSETQ. The CDR3 sequence is 16 residues long. V dropped 4 bases and J dropped 2; count of bases not matched to a gene: 11.

The chain has TRBV7-2 and TRBJ1-5; the D gene is possibly TRBD1 (6 bases). The CDR3 sequence is 15 residues long. The V and J ends lost 4 bases and 3 bases respectively, with 13 bases between them. Germline assignment: CDR1 SGHTA and CDR2 FQGNSA. CDR3 amino acids: CASSYVQGANQPQHF. The CDR3 nucleotides are TGTGCCAGCAGCTACGTACAGGGAGCCAATCAGCCCCAGCATTTT.

The chain joins TRBV7-9 to TRBJ1-2, with a weak D call TRBD1 (6 bases). This CDR3 has 13 amino acids. The germline V gene encodes CDR1 SEHNR and CDR2 FQNEAQ (reference sequence). V dropped 3 bases and J dropped 2 bases, with 7 bases sitting between them. The CDR3 region has the DNA TGTGCCAGCAGCTTCCAGGGGAACTATGGCTACACCTTC. Protein sequence: CASSFQGNYGYTF.

This clone was seen a few times. The rearrangement joins TRBV9 to TRBJ2-2; D unresolved. The V gene's germline CDR1 is SGDLS and CDR2 YYNGEE. Between the trimmed V and J ends, which lost 0 bases and 5 bases, there was a span of 11 bases. The CDR3 covers 15 residues. CDR3 residues: CASSVGAIQTGELFF. In DNA form, the CDR3 reads TGTGCCAGCAGCGTAGGGGCCATTCAAACCGGGGAGCTGTTTTTT.

The chain couples TRBV3-1 (or the pseudogene TRBV3-2) to TRBJ2-7; D gene uncertain. The CDR3 is 11 residues long. Germline values: CDR1 LGHDT, CDR2 YNNKEL (reference sequence). Trimming cost V 1 base and J 4 bases, with 2 bases left between them. CDR3 nucleotides: TGTGCCAGCAGCCAAGCTTACGAGCAGTACTTC. This codes for CASSQAYEQYF.

J is TRBJ2-1 and V is TRBV7-2, with TRBD2 identical over 8 bases. CDR1 and CDR2 from the germline V gene are SGHTA and FQGNSA. The CDR3 contains 15 residues. J gave up 5 bases and V 1 base, and 4 bases lay outside the gene matches. The CDR3 DNA follows: TGTGCCAGCAGCTTAGTAAGCGGGAGCCACAATGAGCAGTTCTTC. Its protein product is CASSLVSGSHNEQFF.

The gene calls are TRBV5-1 and TRBJ1-4, with 8 bases identical to TRBD1. Per the germline V gene, CDR1 is SGHRS and CDR2 is YFSETQ. After removal of 4 bases from V and 3 bases from J, the junction contained 5 bases not matched to a gene. The CDR3 loop spans 15 amino acids. CDR3 loop: CASSTMTGANEKLFF. CDR3 DNA: TGCGCCAGCAGCACTATGACAGGGGCTAATGAAAAACTGTTTTTT.

This chain uses TRBV30 with TRBJ1-5; a possible D gene is TRBD1 (6 bases). CDR1 and CDR2 from the germline V gene are GTSNPN and SVGIG (reference sequence). The CDR3 runs 13 residues. V gave up 2 bases and J gave up 5 bases, with 10 bases separating them. This CDR3 is CAWSNRAHQPQHF. The CDR3 DNA reads as TGTGCCTGGAGTAACAGGGCCCATCAGCCCCAGCATTTT. Combining the CDR3 with reference TRBV30 and TRBJ1-5 gives the whole variable domain SQTIHQWPATLVQPVGSPLSLECTVEGTSNPNLYWYRQAAGRGLQLLFYSVGIGQISSEVPQNLSASRPQDRQFILSSKKLLLSDSGFYLCAWSNRAHQPQHFGDGTRLSIL.

The V call is TRBV3-1 (or the pseudogene TRBV3-2), the J call TRBJ2-3, with 9 bases fitting TRBD2. With 5 bases clipped from V and 6 bases from J, the junction kept 6 bases outside the gene matches. Germline V gene sequence: CDR1 LGHDT, CDR2 YNNKEL (reference sequence). The CDR3 has 14 residues. This CDR3 is CASSDSGSGDTQYF. CDR3 DNA: TGTGCCAGCAGCGATAGCGGGAGCGGTGATACGCAGTATTTT.